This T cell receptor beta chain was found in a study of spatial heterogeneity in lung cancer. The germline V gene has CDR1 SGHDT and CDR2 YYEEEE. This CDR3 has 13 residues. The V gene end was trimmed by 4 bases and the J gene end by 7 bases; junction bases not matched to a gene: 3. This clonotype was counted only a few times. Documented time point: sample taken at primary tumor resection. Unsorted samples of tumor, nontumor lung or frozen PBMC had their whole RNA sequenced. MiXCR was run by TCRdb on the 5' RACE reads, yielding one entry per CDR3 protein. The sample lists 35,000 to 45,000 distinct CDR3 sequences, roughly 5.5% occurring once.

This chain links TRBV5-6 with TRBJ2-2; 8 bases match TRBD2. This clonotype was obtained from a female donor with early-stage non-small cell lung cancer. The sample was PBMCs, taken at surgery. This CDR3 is CASSPGLVGELFF. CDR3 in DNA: TGTGCCAGCAGCCCGGGACTAGTCGGGGAGCTGTTTTTT.